The source of this TCR beta chain is a study of CD8+CD57+ T cells in acquired aplastic anemia. It was genomic DNA that served as the template for profiling TCR beta VDJ and CDR3. TCRdb independently ran MiXCR on the reads; one entry per CDR3 protein. The sample has around 170,000 distinct CDR3 sequences, approximately 50% seen once. All patients picked for sequencing had shown, by flow cytometry, an expansion of CD8+CD57+ cells. Germline-derived CDR1 and CDR2 are WNHNN and SYGVQD (reference sequence). The CDR3 length is 16 residues. V lost 5 bases, J lost 5 bases, and 13 bases stayed unmatched. The sequence derives from a human donor with aplastic anemia. The chain joins TRBV10-1 to TRBJ1-2, with 8 bases that match TRBD1. Sequences were obtained from sorted CD4+, CD8+, or CD8+CD57+ T cells (not recorded which) from PBMCs. The CDR3 region is CASSSDRVDSPYGYTF. In DNA, the CDR3 is TGCGCCAGCAGTTCGGACAGGGTGGATTCACCTTATGGCTACACCTTC.